The clone carrying this T cell receptor beta chain was seen ten or more times. Diagnoses rested on clinical symptoms, serum thyroxine and TRAb, thyroid ultrasound and orbital computed tomography. The data stem from a study of T cells in Graves' hyperthyroidism and ophthalmopathy. Study-level information: Specimen type is peripheral blood, collected at initial diagnosis prior to any treatment.

RNA transcripts yielded amplified TCR beta CDR3 regions. Using the HTBI primer set, a first-round RT-PCR was run on the TCR CDR3. TCRdb analysed the multiplex PCR reads with MiXCR anew, one entry per CDR3 protein. Of around 300,000 distinct CDR3 sequences listed, roughly 15% are singletons. This TCR derives from a woman aged 40 to 49 with Graves' ophthalmopathy. The sequenced sample was blood.

Here the CDR3 reads CASSGYLGGQETQYF. Written as DNA, the CDR3 is TGTGCCAGCAGTGGATACCTCGGGGGACAAGAGACCCAGTACTTC. The gene calls are TRBV6-1 and TRBJ2-5; D is possibly TRBD2 (6 bases). Trimming took off 4 bases at V and 2 bases at J, with 14 bases between the two ends. CDR1 and CDR2 (germline): MNHNS, SASEGT. CDR3 length: 15 amino acids.